A single sample gave rise to the 14 T cell receptor beta chains below, sequenced in a study of vaccination and CD4 T cells after COVID-19. Sequenced with the Oncomine TCR Beta short-read assay was DNA taken from cultured CD4+ T cells. TCRdb used MiXCR to reprocess the PCR reads, holding one entry per CDR3 protein. The sample shows about 12,000 distinct CDR3 sequences, about two thirds of them seen only once. For these TCRs, the target antigens are not known. The treatment was: roughly 11-day PBMC culture with coronavirus spike peptide pools or control peptides (ViraFEST assay). Sequenced sample: CD4+ T cells from blood, cultured in vitro. These receptors were collected from a human donor who had recovered from COVID-19.

This clonotype is deemed medium-sized. The chain links TRBV20-1 to TRBJ1-2, with D perhaps TRBD1 (5 bases). CDR1 and CDR2 from the germline V gene are DFQATT and SNEGSKA (reference sequence). The CDR3 sequence is 13 residues long. V shed 3 bases and J shed 3 bases, with 11 bases lying between them. The CDR3 protein is CSASAQGHYGYTF. The CDR3 DNA sequence: TGCAGTGCTAGTGCCCAGGGTCACTATGGCTACACCTTC.

The J gene is TRBJ1-6, the V gene TRBV6-1, with unresolved D. This CDR3 has 15 amino acids. Germline loops: CDR1 MNHNS, CDR2 SASEGT. Trimming removed 6 bases at V and 11 bases at J, with 20 bases between. CDR3 in amino acids: CASRRIGDTSTPLHF. The CDR3 region has the DNA TGTGCCAGCAGAAGAATAGGCGACACCTCGACACCCCTCCACTTT.

The gene calls are TRBV7-3 and TRBJ1-1; D is uncertain. Trimming shortened V by 5 bases and J by 4 bases, and 11 bases separated the two germline ends. This CDR3 has 13 residues. The germline CDR1 and CDR2 sequences are SGHTA and FQGTGA. The CDR3 loop reads CASSQGPLTEAFF. The CDR3 coding sequence is TGTGCCAGCAGCCAAGGACCTCTCACTGAAGCTTTCTTT.

The chain employs TRBV6-1 and TRBJ2-1; possibly TRBD1 or TRBD2 for D (5 bases each). Germline V CDR1 and CDR2: MNHNS, SASEGT. This CDR3 spans 15 amino acids. V was shortened by 6 bases and J by 9 bases, with 21 bases between the two germline ends. CDR3 amino acids: CASRPSRIPGGEQFF. The CDR3 region has the DNA TGTGCCAGCAGGCCGTCCCGGATTCCTGGGGGTGAGCAGTTCTTC.

The chain is built from TRBV6-1 and TRBJ2-5, with TRBD1 identical over 8 bases. Trimming cost V 7 bases and J 3 bases; bases outside gene matches: 4. The germline CDR1 and CDR2 sequences are MNHNS and SASEGT. This CDR3 is 13 amino acids long. The CDR3 is CASTRGREETQYF. For the CDR3, the DNA is TGTGCCAGCACCAGGGGGCGGGAAGAGACCCAGTACTTC.

This chain connects TRBV7-2 to TRBJ2-1; 8 bases line up with TRBD2. The CDR3 is 15 amino acids. Germline V CDR1 and CDR2: SGHTA, FQGNSA. Trimming cost V 1 base and J 3 bases; bases outside gene matches: 2. CDR3 DNA sequence: TGTGCCAGCAGCTTAGGGCTAGCGGGCTACAATGAGCAGTTCTTC. Translated, it gives CASSLGLAGYNEQFF.

This sequence joins TRBV11-3 and TRBJ2-5, with TRBD2 as a possible D gene (6 bases). The length of the CDR3 is 14 residues. Trimming shortened V by 5 bases and J by 5 bases, and 15 bases separated the two germline ends. Germline V gives CDR1 SGHNT, CDR2 YENEEA. For the CDR3, the DNA is TGTGCCAGCAGCCCTACTAGCCGGGGGGAGACCCAGTACTTC. Amino acid sequence: CASSPTSRGETQYF.

This sequence joins TRBV5-4 and TRBJ1-2; a possible D gene is TRBD1 (5 bases). The V and J ends lost 0 bases and 0 bases respectively, with 9 bases between them. CDR3 length: 15 amino acids. Germline CDR1 is SGHNT and CDR2 is YYREEE (reference sequence). Here the CDR3 DNA reads TGTGCCAGCAGCTTGGGGGGGAGATCTAACTATGGCTACACCTTC. This sequence encodes CASSLGGRSNYGYTF.

This clonotype appeared a few times. The gene calls are TRBV20-1 and TRBJ1-5; no definite D call. With 0 bases removed from V and 0 bases from J, the gap between germline ends came to 6 bases. The CDR3 totals 14 residues. Germline CDR1 is DFQATT and CDR2 is SNEGSKA (reference sequence). The CDR3 DNA is TGCAGTGCTAGAGATAAAGTTAGCAATCAGCCCCAGCATTTT. Protein: CSARDKVSNQPQHF.

This chain joins TRBV6-2 or TRBV6-3 and TRBJ1-2, with 7 bases lining up with TRBD1. Germline assignment: CDR1 MNHEY and CDR2 SVGEGT. CDR3 size: 15 residues. With V trimmed by 0 bases and J by 3 bases, 4 bases remained unmatched. The CDR3 region is CASSYSDRPHYGYTF. As DNA, the CDR3 is TGTGCCAGCAGTTACTCGGACAGGCCCCACTATGGCTACACCTTC.

This clonotype turned up a few times. This chain links TRBV6-1 with TRBJ1-2; D may be TRBD1 (5 bases). The V end lost 7 bases, the J end lost 7 bases, and 16 bases lay between the germline ends. Germline V gives CDR1 MNHNS, CDR2 SASEGT. The CDR3 length is 13 residues. For the CDR3, the DNA is TGTGCCAGCACCTCCTACCAGGGACGTGGCTACACCTTC. Amino acid sequence: CASTSYQGRGYTF.

Regarding this clonotype: The junction differs from germline at one of its ends, possibly a read error. The J gene is TRBJ1-2, the V gene TRBV15; weak D call: TRBD1 (6 bases). The CDR3 runs 13 residues. Looked up from germline, CDR1 is LNHNV and CDR2 is YYDKDF (reference sequence). For the CDR3, the DNA is TGTGCCACCAACAGAGACAGGAACTATGGCTACACCTTC. This encodes CATNRDRNYGYTF.

The V call is TRBV7-2, the J call TRBJ1-2, with 9 positions matching TRBD1. The CDR3 length is 14 residues. CDR1 and CDR2 from the germline V gene are SGHTA and FQGNSA. V was pared by 5 bases and J by 5 bases, with 6 bases of the junction left unmatched. The CDR3 DNA sequence: TGTGCCAGCAGCCCGTCCGGGACAGGGTATGGCTACACCTTC. Encoded protein: CASSPSGTGYGYTF. The whole variable domain, filled in from reference TRBV7-2 and TRBJ1-2, reads GAGVSQSPSNKVTEKGKDVELRCDPISGHTALYWYRQSLGQGLEFLIYFQGNSAPDKSGLPSDRFSAERTGGSVSTLTIQRTQQEDSAVYLCASSPSGTGYGYTFGSGTRLTVV.

The table lists this clonotype with a few counts. The chain's CDR3 is CAISEPGHPGQPQHF. The CDR3 nucleotides read TGTGCCATCAGTGAGCCCGGACATCCAGGCCAGCCCCAGCATTTT. V is TRBV10-3 and J is TRBJ1-5; D possibly corresponds to TRBD1 (5 bases). V was pared by 2 bases and J by 7 bases, with 15 bases between. The CDR3 runs 15 residues. CDR1 ENHRY and CDR2 SYGVKD come from the germline V gene.